This T cell receptor beta chain stems from a study of Tregs in tolerant kidney transplant recipients. Comment on this clone: The read ends 3 residues shy of where the CDR3 ends; the end is completed using the germline J gene.

TCRdb keeps only in-frame clones here, not all; method: immunoSEQ multiplex PCR. The sample is made up of roughly 48,000 clones, and the top ten hold around 0.8% of it. The V gene's germline CDR1 is GTSNPN and CDR2 SVGIG (reference sequence). The CDR3 is made up of 15 amino acids. Trimming removed 2 bases at V and 3 bases at J, with 17 bases between. This sequence was found in a human donor who received a combined kidney and bone marrow transplant. V gene TRBV30 combines with J gene TRBJ2-7; a weak D match, TRBD1 (6 bases). The sequencing here drew on CD4+ T cells from blood, taken before the transplant. The CDR3 reads CAWSLAPDRYYEQYF. The sequenced part of the CDR3 DNA is TGTGCCTGGAGTTTAGCCCCCGACAGGTACTACGAG.